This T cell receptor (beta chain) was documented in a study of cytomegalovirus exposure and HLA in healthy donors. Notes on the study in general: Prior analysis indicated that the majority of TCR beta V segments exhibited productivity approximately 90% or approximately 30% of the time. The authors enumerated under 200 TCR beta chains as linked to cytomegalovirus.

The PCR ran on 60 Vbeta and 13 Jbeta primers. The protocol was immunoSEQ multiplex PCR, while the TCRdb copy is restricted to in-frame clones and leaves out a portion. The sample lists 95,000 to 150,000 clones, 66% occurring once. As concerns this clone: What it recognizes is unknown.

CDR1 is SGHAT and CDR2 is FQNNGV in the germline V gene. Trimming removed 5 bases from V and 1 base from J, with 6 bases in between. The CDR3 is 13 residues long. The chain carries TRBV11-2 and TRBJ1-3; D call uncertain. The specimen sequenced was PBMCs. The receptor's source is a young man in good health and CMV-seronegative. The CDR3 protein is CASSTVSGNTIYF. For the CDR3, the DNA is TGTGCCAGCAGCACAGTGTCTGGAAACACCATATATTTT.